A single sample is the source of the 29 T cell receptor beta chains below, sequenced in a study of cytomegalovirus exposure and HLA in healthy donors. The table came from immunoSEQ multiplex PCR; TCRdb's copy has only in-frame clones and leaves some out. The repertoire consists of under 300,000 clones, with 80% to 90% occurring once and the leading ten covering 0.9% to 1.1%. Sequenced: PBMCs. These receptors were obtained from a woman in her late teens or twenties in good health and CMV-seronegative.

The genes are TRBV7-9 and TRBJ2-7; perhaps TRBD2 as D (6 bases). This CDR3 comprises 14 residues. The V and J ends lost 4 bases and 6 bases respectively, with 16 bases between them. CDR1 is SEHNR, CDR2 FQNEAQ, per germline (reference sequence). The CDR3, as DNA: TGTGCCAGCAGCTGGCGGGACCGACCTAGCGAGCAGTACTTC. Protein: CASSWRDRPSEQYF.

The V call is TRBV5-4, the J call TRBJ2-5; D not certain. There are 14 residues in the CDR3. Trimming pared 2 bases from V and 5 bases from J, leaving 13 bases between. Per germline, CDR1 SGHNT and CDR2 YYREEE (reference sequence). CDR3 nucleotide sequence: TGTGCCAGCAGCTTCCACAGAGACGGCGAGACCCAGTACTTC. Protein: CASSFHRDGETQYF.

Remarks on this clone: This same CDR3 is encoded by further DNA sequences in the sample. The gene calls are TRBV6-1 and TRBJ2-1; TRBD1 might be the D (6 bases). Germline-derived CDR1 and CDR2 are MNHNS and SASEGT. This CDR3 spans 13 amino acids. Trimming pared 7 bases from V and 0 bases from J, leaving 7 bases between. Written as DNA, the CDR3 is TGTGCCAGCAACAGGGACTCCTACAATGAGCAGTTCTTC. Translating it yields CASNRDSYNEQFF.

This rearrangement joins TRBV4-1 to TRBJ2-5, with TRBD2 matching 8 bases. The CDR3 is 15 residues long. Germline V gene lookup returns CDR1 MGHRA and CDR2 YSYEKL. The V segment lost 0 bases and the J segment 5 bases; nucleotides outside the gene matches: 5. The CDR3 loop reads CASSQDERGRETQYF. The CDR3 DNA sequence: TGCGCCAGCAGCCAAGATGAGCGGGGGCGCGAGACCCAGTACTTC.

CDR3 loop: CASSLARASGMGEQYF. CDR3 bases: TGTGCCAGCAGCTTAGCTAGGGCTAGCGGGATGGGGGAGCAGTACTTC. The chain links TRBV7-6 to TRBJ2-7, with 9 positions matching TRBD2. There are 16 residues in the CDR3. Germline assignment: CDR1 SGHVS and CDR2 FNYEAQ. V lost 0 bases to trimming and J lost 7 bases; unmatched junction nucleotides: 10.

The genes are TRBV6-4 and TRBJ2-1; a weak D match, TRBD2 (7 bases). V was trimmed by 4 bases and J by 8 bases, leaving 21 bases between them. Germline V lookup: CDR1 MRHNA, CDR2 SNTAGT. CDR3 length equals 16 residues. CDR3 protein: CASSVAGEGGHDEQFF. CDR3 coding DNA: TGTGCCAGCAGTGTAGCGGGTGAGGGGGGGCACGATGAGCAGTTCTTC.

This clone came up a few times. The CDR3 region has the DNA TGTGCCTGGATCGCAGGGGGTAACTATGGCTACACCTTC. It translates to CAWIAGGNYGYTF. The chain combines TRBV30 with TRBJ1-2; 7 bases are a match to TRBD1. Germline-derived CDR1 and CDR2 are GTSNPN and SVGIG (reference sequence). Losses at the gene ends were 4 bases for V and 1 base for J; bases not matched to a gene: 3. CDR3 length: 13 amino acids.

CDR3: CASSETGLRYGYGYTF. The CDR3, as DNA: TGTGCCAGCAGTGAAACAGGGCTCCGGTATGGCTATGGCTACACCTTC. V usage is TRBV6-1 and J usage is TRBJ1-2; weak D call: TRBD1 (6 bases). Trimming took 2 bases from V and 4 from J, leaving 17 bases between them. The CDR3 runs to 16 residues. Germline CDR1 MNHNS, CDR2 SASEGT.

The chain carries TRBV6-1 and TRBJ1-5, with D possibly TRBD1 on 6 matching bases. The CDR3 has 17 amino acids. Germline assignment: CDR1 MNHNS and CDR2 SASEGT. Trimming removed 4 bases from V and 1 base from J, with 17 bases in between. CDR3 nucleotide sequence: TGTGCCAGCAGTGGCAGTGCAGGGGTGGTAAGCAATCAGCCCCAGCATTTT. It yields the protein CASSGSAGVVSNQPQHF.

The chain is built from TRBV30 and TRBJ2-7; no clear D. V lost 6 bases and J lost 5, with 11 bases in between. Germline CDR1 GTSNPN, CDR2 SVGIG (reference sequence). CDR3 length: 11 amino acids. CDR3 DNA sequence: TGTGCCTGTCAGCCTAGACACGAGCAGTACTTC. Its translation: CACQPRHEQYF.

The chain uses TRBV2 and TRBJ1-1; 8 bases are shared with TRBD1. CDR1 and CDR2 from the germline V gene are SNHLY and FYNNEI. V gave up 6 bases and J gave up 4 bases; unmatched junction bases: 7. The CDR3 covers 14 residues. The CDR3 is CASSPRQGFTEAFF. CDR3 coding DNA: TGTGCCAGCAGCCCTAGACAGGGGTTCACTGAAGCTTTCTTT.

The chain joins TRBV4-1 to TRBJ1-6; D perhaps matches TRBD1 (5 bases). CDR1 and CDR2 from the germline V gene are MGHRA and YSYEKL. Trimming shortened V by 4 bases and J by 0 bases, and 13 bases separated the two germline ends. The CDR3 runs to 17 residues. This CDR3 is CASSRGLLSSYNSPLHF. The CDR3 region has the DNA TGCGCCAGCAGCCGGGGACTTCTCAGCTCCTATAATTCACCCCTCCACTTT.

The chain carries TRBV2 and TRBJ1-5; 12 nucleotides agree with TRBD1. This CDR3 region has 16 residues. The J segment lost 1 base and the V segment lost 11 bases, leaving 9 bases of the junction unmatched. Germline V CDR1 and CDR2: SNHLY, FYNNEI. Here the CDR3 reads CAGAGTGGRSNQPQHF. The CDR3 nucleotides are TGTGCCGGCGCCGGGACAGGGGGCCGCAGCAATCAGCCCCAGCATTTT. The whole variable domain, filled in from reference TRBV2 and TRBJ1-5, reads EPEVTQTPSHQVTQMGQEVILRCVPISNHLYFYWYRQILGQKVEFLVSFYNNEISEKSEIFDDQFSVERPDGSNFTLKIRSTKLEDSAMYFCAGAGTGGRSNQPQHFGDGTRLSIL.

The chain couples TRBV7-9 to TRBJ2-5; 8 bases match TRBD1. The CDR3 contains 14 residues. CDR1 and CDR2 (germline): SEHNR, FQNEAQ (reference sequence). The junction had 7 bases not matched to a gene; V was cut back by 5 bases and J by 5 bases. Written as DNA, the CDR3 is TGTGCCAGCAGCCTGCAGGGGGCTAGTGAGACCCAGTACTTC. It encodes CASSLQGASETQYF.

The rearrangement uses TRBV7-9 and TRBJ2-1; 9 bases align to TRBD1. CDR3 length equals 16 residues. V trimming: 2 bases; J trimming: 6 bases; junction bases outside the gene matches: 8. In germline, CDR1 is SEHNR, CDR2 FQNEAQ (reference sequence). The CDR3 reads CASSLQGQGMVNEQFF. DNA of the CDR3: TGTGCCAGCAGCTTACAGGGACAGGGCATGGTCAATGAGCAGTTCTTC.

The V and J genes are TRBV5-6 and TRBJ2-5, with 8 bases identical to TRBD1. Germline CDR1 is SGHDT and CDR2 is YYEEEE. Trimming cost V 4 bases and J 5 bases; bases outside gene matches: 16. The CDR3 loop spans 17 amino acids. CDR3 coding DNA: TGTGCCAGCAGCGGAGCTTCGGGACAGGACATCAGGGAGACCCAGTACTTC. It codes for CASSGASGQDIRETQYF.

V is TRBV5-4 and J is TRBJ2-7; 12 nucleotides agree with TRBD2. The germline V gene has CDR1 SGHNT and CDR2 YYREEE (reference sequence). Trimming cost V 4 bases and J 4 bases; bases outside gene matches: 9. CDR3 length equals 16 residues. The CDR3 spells CASSPGGLAGNYEQYF. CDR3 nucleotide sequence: TGTGCCAGCAGCCCCGGCGGACTAGCGGGAAATTACGAGCAGTACTTC.

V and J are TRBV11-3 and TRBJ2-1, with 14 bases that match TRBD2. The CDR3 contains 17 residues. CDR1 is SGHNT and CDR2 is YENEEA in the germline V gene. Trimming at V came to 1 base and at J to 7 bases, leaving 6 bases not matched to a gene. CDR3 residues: CASSLAGTSGSRNEQFF. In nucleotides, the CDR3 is TGTGCCAGCAGCTTAGCTGGGACTAGCGGGAGCCGGAATGAGCAGTTCTTC.

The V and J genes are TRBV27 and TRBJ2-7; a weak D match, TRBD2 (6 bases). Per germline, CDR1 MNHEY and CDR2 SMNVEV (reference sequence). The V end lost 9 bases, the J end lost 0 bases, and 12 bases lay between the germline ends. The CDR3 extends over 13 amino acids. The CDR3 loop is CARWGGSSYEQYF. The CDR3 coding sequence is TGTGCCAGGTGGGGAGGAAGCTCCTACGAGCAGTACTTC.

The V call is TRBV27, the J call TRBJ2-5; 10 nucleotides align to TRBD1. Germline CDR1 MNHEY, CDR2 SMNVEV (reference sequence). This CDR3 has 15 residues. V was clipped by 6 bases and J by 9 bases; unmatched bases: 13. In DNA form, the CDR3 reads TGTGCCAGCAGCCAACGAATAGGGGACAGGGGACCCCAGTACTTC. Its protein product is CASSQRIGDRGPQYF.

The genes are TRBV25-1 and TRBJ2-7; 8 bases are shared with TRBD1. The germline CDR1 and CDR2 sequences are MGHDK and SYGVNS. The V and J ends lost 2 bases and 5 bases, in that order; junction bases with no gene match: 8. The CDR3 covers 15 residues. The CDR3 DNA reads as TGTGCCAGCAGTGAAGGGACAGGTCCTGGTCACGAGCAGTACTTC. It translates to CASSEGTGPGHEQYF.

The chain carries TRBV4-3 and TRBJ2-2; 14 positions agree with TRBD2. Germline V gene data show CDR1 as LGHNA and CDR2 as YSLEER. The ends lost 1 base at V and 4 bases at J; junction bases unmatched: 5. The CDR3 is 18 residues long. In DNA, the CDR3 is TGCGCCAGCAGCCAAGGACTAGCGGGGGGGCTCGCCACCGGGGAGCTGTTTTTT. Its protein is CASSQGLAGGLATGELFF.

CDR3 sequence reads: CASSRTGDYTEAFF. As DNA, the CDR3 is TGTGCCAGCAGCCGGACAGGGGATTACACTGAAGCTTTCTTT. The chain couples TRBV2 to TRBJ1-1; TRBD1 matches at 9 bases. Per the germline V gene, CDR1 is SNHLY and CDR2 is FYNNEI. This CDR3 has 14 residues. Trimming at V came to 6 bases and at J to 3 bases, leaving 5 bases not matched to a gene.

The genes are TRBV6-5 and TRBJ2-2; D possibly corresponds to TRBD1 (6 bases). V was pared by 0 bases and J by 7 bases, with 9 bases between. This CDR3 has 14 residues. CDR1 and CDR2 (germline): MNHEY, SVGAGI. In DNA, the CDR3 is TGTGCCAGCAGTTACTCACAGGGCGGCGGGGAGCTGTTTTTT. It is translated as CASSYSQGGGELFF.

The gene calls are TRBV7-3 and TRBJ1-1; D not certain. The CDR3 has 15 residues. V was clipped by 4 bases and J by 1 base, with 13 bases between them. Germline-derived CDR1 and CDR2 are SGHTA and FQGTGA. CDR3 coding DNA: TGTGCCAGCAGCTCGGGTCCTCGGCCGAACACTGAAGCTTTCTTT. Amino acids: CASSSGPRPNTEAFF.

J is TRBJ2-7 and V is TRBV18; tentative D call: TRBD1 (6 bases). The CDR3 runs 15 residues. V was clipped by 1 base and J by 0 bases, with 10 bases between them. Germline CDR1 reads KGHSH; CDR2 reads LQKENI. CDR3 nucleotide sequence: TGTGCCAGCTCACCACGACAGGCCTTCTCCTACGAGCAGTACTTC. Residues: CASSPRQAFSYEQYF.

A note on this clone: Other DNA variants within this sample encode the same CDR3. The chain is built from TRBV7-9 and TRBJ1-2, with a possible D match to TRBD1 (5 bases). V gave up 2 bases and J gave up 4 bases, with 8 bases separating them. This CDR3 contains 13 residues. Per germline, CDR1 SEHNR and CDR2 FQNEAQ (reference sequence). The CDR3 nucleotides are TGTGCCAGCAGCTTACAGGGCCCCTATGGCTACACCTTC. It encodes CASSLQGPYGYTF.

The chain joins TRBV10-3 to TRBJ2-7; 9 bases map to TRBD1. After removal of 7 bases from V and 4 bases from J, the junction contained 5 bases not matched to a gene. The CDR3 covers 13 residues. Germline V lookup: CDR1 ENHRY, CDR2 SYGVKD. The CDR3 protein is CAITWDRAYEQYF. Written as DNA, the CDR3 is TGTGCCATCACCTGGGACAGGGCTTACGAGCAGTACTTC.

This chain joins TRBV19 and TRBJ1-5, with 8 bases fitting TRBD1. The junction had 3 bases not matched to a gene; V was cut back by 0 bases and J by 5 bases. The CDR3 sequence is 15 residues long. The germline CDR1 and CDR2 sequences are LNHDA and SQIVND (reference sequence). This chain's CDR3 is CASSIDPTGDQPQHF. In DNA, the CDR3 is TGTGCCAGTAGTATAGACCCGACAGGGGATCAGCCCCAGCATTTT.